A single sample gave rise to the 14 T cell receptor beta chains below, sequenced in a study of blood T cell repertoires in COVID-19. Assay: immunoSEQ multiplex PCR; the TCRdb copy retains only in-frame clones and omits some. This table holds about 56,000 clones, less than 90% found once. Sequenced input: peripheral blood. These receptors came from a woman older than 75 with acute or convalescent COVID-19.

This chain joins TRBV3-1 (or the pseudogene TRBV3-2) and TRBJ2-2, with unresolved D. The V end lost 4 bases, the J end lost 6 bases, and 9 bases lay between the germline ends. This CDR3 contains 13 residues. Germline-derived CDR1 and CDR2 are LGHDT and YNNKEL (reference sequence). CDR3 in DNA: TGTGCCAGCAGCCCCATGAGAGCCGGGGAGCTGTTTTTT. Residues: CASSPMRAGELFF.

The V call is TRBV5-6, the J call TRBJ2-5; D gene unclear. CDR1 SGHDT and CDR2 YYEEEE come from the germline V gene. V shed 2 bases and J shed 4 bases, with 3 bases lying between them. This CDR3 contains 11 residues. The CDR3 reads CASSLAETQYF. The CDR3 DNA follows: TGTGCCAGCAGCTTAGCAGAGACCCAGTACTTC.

J is TRBJ2-4 and V is TRBV23-1, with D possibly TRBD2 on 6 matching bases. TRBV23-1 belongs to the ORF category, with a function that is uncertain. This CDR3 contains 17 residues. V lost 0 bases to trimming and J lost 4 bases, with 16 bases between them. This chain's CDR3 is CASSQSGGPDFKNIQYF. The DNA of the CDR3 is TGCGCCAGCAGTCAATCGGGGGGACCGGATTTTAAAAACATTCAGTACTTC.

The V call is TRBV25-1, the J call TRBJ2-1; 7 bases fit TRBD1. Germline-derived CDR1 and CDR2 are MGHDK and SYGVNS. With 5 bases clipped from V and 3 bases from J, the junction kept 4 bases outside the gene matches. The CDR3 sequence is 14 residues long. The CDR3 DNA follows: TGTGCCAGCAGTCGGCCAGGGGGCTACAATGAGCAGTTCTTC. Translation gives CASSRPGGYNEQFF.

The rearrangement links TRBV18 to TRBJ2-3, with 11 bases matching TRBD2. The CDR3 has 15 residues. V lost 3 bases to trimming and J lost 8 bases; unmatched junction nucleotides: 7. Germline V CDR1 and CDR2: KGHSH, LQKENI. Written as DNA, the CDR3 is TGTGCCAGCTCACCCACTAGCGGGGGCCAGGGTACGCAGTATTTT. This codes for CASSPTSGGQGTQYF.

The V gene is TRBV11-2, the J gene TRBJ1-6; D is uncertain. The ends were cut back, 1 base at V and 9 bases at J, with 10 bases in the middle. CDR1 is SGHAT, CDR2 FQNNGV, per germline. This CDR3 contains 14 residues. This CDR3 reads CASSLATKPSPLHF. The CDR3 DNA follows: TGTGCCAGCAGCTTAGCGACAAAGCCTTCACCCCTCCACTTT.

J is TRBJ1-3 and V is TRBV19; D gene uncertain. The V and J ends lost 2 bases and 0 bases respectively, with 8 bases between them. The CDR3 is 15 amino acids. CDR1 and CDR2 from the germline V gene are LNHDA and SQIVND (reference sequence). The CDR3 loop is CASSISHSSGNTIYF. CDR3 in DNA: TGTGCCAGTAGTATATCCCACAGCTCTGGAAACACCATATATTTT.

This chain links TRBV5-8 with TRBJ1-3; perhaps TRBD1 as D (5 bases). Germline assignment: CDR1 SGHTS and CDR2 YDEGEE. The CDR3 totals 16 residues. Trimming cost V 0 bases and J 0 bases, with 10 bases left between them. CDR3 nucleotides: TGTGCCAGCAGCTTGGGACAGAGAGCCTCTGGAAACACCATATATTTT. This codes for CASSLGQRASGNTIYF.

The gene calls are TRBV4-1 and TRBJ1-2; TRBD1 is a possible D gene (6 bases). The V end lost 4 bases, the J end lost 3 bases, and 9 bases lay between the germline ends. There are 13 residues in the CDR3. CDR1 and CDR2 (germline): MGHRA, YSYEKL. The CDR3 DNA follows: TGCGCCAGCAGCCGTCAGGGGCACTATGGCTACACCTTC. This encodes CASSRQGHYGYTF.

The V call is TRBV19, the J call TRBJ2-3, with D tentatively TRBD1 (5 bases). V shed 3 bases and J shed 6 bases, with 16 bases lying between them. This CDR3 has 15 residues. The germline V gene has CDR1 LNHDA and CDR2 SQIVND (reference sequence). This CDR3 is CASSMPQGFGDTQYF. CDR3 in DNA: TGTGCCAGTAGTATGCCCCAGGGATTCGGGGATACGCAGTATTTT. The full variable domain, completed using reference TRBV19 and TRBJ2-3, is DGGITQSPKYLFRKEGQNVTLSCEQNLNHDAMYWYRQDPGQGLRLIYYSQIVNDFQKGDIAEGYSVSREKKESFPLTVTSAQKNPTAFYLCASSMPQGFGDTQYFGPGTRLTVL.

The V and J genes are TRBV2 and TRBJ1-3, with 7 bases identical to TRBD1. The CDR3 contains 14 residues. V dropped 6 bases and J dropped 0; count of bases not matched to a gene: 2. The germline V gene has CDR1 SNHLY and CDR2 FYNNEI. The CDR3 spells CASSQGGSGNTIYF. The CDR3 coding sequence is TGTGCCAGCAGCCAGGGGGGCTCTGGAAACACCATATATTTT.

The rearrangement uses TRBV19 and TRBJ1-2, with D possibly TRBD1 on 6 matching bases. CDR3 length: 13 residues. CDR1 and CDR2 from the germline V gene are LNHDA and SQIVND (reference sequence). The V end was cut by 3 bases, the J end by 5 bases, with 10 bases between. The CDR3 loop is CASSIQGSYGYTF. The CDR3 coding sequence is TGTGCCAGTAGTATCCAGGGGTCTTATGGCTACACCTTC.

Written as DNA, the CDR3 is TGTGCCAGCAGCTCTAGTGGAGCGAACACTGAAGCTTTCTTT. Protein: CASSSSGANTEAFF. The chain couples TRBV7-6 to TRBJ1-1; D is unclear. Germline-derived CDR1 and CDR2 are SGHVS and FNYEAQ. This CDR3 has 14 amino acids. Trimming took off 4 bases at V and 1 base at J, with 10 bases between the two ends. The variable domain in full, completed from reference TRBV7-6 and TRBJ1-1, reads GAGVSQSPRYKVTKRGQDVALRCDPISGHVSLYWYRQALGQGPEFLTYFNYEAQQDKSGLPNDRFSAERPEGSISTLTIQRTEQRDSAMYRCASSSSGANTEAFFGQGTRLTVV.

CDR3 sequence: CAWSRTSGNYEQYF. The CDR3 DNA is TGTGCCTGGAGTCGGACTAGCGGAAACTACGAGCAGTACTTC. V usage is TRBV30 and J usage is TRBJ2-7; 10 bases are a match to TRBD2. The CDR3 is 14 amino acids. The trim removed 2 bases at V and 3 bases at J, leaving 4 bases unmatched. The germline V gene has CDR1 GTSNPN and CDR2 SVGIG (reference sequence).